These T cell receptor beta chains were read from a single sample in a study of blood T cell repertoires in COVID-19. The table came from immunoSEQ multiplex PCR; TCRdb's copy has only in-frame clones and leaves some out. The table includes 75,000 to 100,000 clones, around 80% detected once. Sequenced input: peripheral blood. All receptors derive from a man aged 50 or older with active or convalescent COVID-19. The CDR3 runs from the conserved cysteine through the conserved F or W. Fields, in order: clone size, V gene, J gene, D gene, CDR3 DNA, CDR3 protein. D genes are given only for firm matches. Rows give clone size only sometimes, using once, few, many, or a class for an expanded clone.

abundance: few
v_gene: TRBV2
j_gene: TRBJ2-5
d_gene: -
CDR3nt: TGTGCCAGCAGACTCGGGGGTGGGGAGACCCAGTACTTC
CDR3aa: CASRLGGGETQYF

abundance: -
v_gene: TRBV19
j_gene: TRBJ1-5
d_gene: TRBD1
CDR3nt: TGTGCCAGTAGCCACACAGGGGGCAGTAATCAGCCCCAGCATTTT
CDR3aa: CASSHTGGSNQPQHF

abundance: -
v_gene: TRBV14
j_gene: TRBJ2-3
d_gene: TRBD1
CDR3nt: TGTGCCAGCAGCGCGACAGGGTCTCGCACAGATACGCAGTATTTT
CDR3aa: CASSATGSRTDTQYF

abundance: -
v_gene: TRBV11-2
j_gene: TRBJ1-1
d_gene: TRBD1
CDR3nt: TGTGCCAGCAGCAGCGGACAGGGGAACACTGAAGCTTTCTTT
CDR3aa: CASSSGQGNTEAFF

abundance: -
v_gene: TRBV27
j_gene: TRBJ1-3
d_gene: -
CDR3nt: TGTGCCAGCAGTTTAGGGCGCTCTGGAAACACCATATATTTT
CDR3aa: CASSLGRSGNTIYF

abundance: -
v_gene: TRBV14
j_gene: TRBJ2-1
d_gene: -
CDR3nt: TGTGCCAGCAGCCAAGGGGCCGTTAATGAGCAGTTCTTC
CDR3aa: CASSQGAVNEQFF

abundance: -
v_gene: TRBV5-8
j_gene: TRBJ1-4
d_gene: TRBD1
CDR3nt: TGTGCCAGCAGCAAGGGACAGGAAGGGGAAAAACTGTTTTTT
CDR3aa: CASSKGQEGEKLFF

abundance: -
v_gene: TRBV7-8
j_gene: TRBJ1-5
d_gene: -
CDR3nt: TGTGCCAGCAGTCCAGGGTTGGGTCAGCCCCAGCATTTT
CDR3aa: CASSPGLGQPQHF

abundance: -
v_gene: TRBV5-5
j_gene: TRBJ1-4
d_gene: -
CDR3nt: TGTGCCAGCAGCTTAGGTCAGGGGATAGGAGTCGAAAAACTGTTTTTT
CDR3aa: CASSLGQGIGVEKLFF

abundance: -
v_gene: TRBV27
j_gene: TRBJ2-3
d_gene: TRBD2
CDR3nt: TGTGCCAGCAGTTTAGGGGGACTAGCGGGGCCCGAATGGTATTTT
CDR3aa: CASSLGGLAGPEWYF

abundance: -
v_gene: TRBV6-5
j_gene: TRBJ2-2
d_gene: TRBD1
CDR3nt: TGTGCCGTCCGGGACAGAACGAACACCGGGGAGCTGTTTTTT
CDR3aa: CAVRDRTNTGELFF

abundance: -
v_gene: TRBV6-5
j_gene: TRBJ1-1
d_gene: -
CDR3nt: TGTGCCAGCAGTTACTCGGGGGGGAACACTGAAGCTTTCTTT
CDR3aa: CASSYSGGNTEAFF

abundance: once
v_gene: TRBV7-2
j_gene: TRBJ1-5
d_gene: TRBD1
CDR3nt: TGTGCCAGCAGCTTACCGGGACAGGGACAGGAGCCCCAGCATTTT
CDR3aa: CASSLPGQGQEPQHF

abundance: -
v_gene: TRBV24-1
j_gene: TRBJ2-2
d_gene: TRBD1
CDR3nt: TGTGCCACCAGTGATCCAGGGGGCGCGGTCGGGGAGCTGTTTTTT
CDR3aa: CATSDPGGAVGELFF

abundance: -
v_gene: TRBV24-1
j_gene: TRBJ2-5
d_gene: TRBD1
CDR3nt: TGTGCCACCAGTGACCAGGGACAGGGTTTAGAGACCCAGTACTTC
CDR3aa: CATSDQGQGLETQYF

abundance: -
v_gene: TRBV7-8
j_gene: TRBJ2-5
d_gene: -
CDR3nt: TGTGCCAGCAGCTTAGGGAGCTACAAAGAGACCCAGTACTTC
CDR3aa: CASSLGSYKETQYF

abundance: few
v_gene: TRBV29-1
j_gene: TRBJ1-1
d_gene: -
CDR3nt: TGCAGCGTGGCCTACACTGAAGCTTTCTTT
CDR3aa: CSVAYTEAFF

abundance: -
v_gene: TRBV2
j_gene: TRBJ1-5
d_gene: TRBD1
CDR3nt: TGTGCCAGCAGATACGGACAGGGGACAAATCAGCCCCAGCATTTT
CDR3aa: CASRYGQGTNQPQHF

abundance: -
v_gene: TRBV7-6
j_gene: TRBJ1-2
d_gene: -
CDR3nt: TGTGCCAGCAGCTTAGGCACGGGGGGCAATTATGGCTACACCTTC
CDR3aa: CASSLGTGGNYGYTF

abundance: -
v_gene: TRBV28
j_gene: TRBJ2-5
d_gene: -
CDR3nt: TGTGCCAGCAGTACAGGGTCAGCGGAGACCCAGTACTTC
CDR3aa: CASSTGSAETQYF

abundance: -
v_gene: TRBV3-1/TRBV3-2
j_gene: TRBJ1-5
d_gene: TRBD1
CDR3nt: TGTGCCAGCAGCCAAGATCGAGGCAGGGGGTTTAATCAGCCCCAGCATTTT
CDR3aa: CASSQDRGRGFNQPQHF

abundance: few
v_gene: TRBV5-1
j_gene: TRBJ2-6
d_gene: -
CDR3nt: TGCGCCAGCAGCTTGACAGGGAGCTCTGGGGCCAACGTCCTGACTTTC
CDR3aa: CASSLTGSSGANVLTF

abundance: -
v_gene: TRBV6-5
j_gene: TRBJ1-2
d_gene: TRBD1
CDR3nt: TGTGCCAGCAGACTGGGACAGGGAGGCTATGGCTACACCTTC
CDR3aa: CASRLGQGGYGYTF

abundance: -
v_gene: TRBV18
j_gene: TRBJ2-2
d_gene: TRBD2
CDR3nt: TGTGCCAGCTCACCACCAGCGGGGGGTGGCACCGGGGAGCTGTTTTTT
CDR3aa: CASSPPAGGGTGELFF

abundance: -
v_gene: TRBV3-1/TRBV3-2
j_gene: TRBJ2-6
d_gene: -
CDR3nt: TGTGCCAGCAGCCAAGAATGGGACACAAGCTCTGGGGCCAACGTCCTGACTTTC
CDR3aa: CASSQEWDTSSGANVLTF

abundance: -
v_gene: TRBV6-5
j_gene: TRBJ2-4
d_gene: TRBD2
CDR3nt: TGTGCCAGCAGTTACTCAGGGGAGGGGAACATTCAGTACTTC
CDR3aa: CASSYSGEGNIQYF

abundance: -
v_gene: TRBV5-1
j_gene: TRBJ2-3
d_gene: TRBD2
CDR3nt: TGCGCCAGCAGCCCTAGCGGGGGGAATTCAGATACGCAGTATTTT
CDR3aa: CASSPSGGNSDTQYF

abundance: -
v_gene: TRBV19
j_gene: TRBJ1-4
d_gene: TRBD1
CDR3nt: TGTGCCAGTAGTCCGGGACAGCTTAATGAAAAACTGTTTTTT
CDR3aa: CASSPGQLNEKLFF

abundance: -
v_gene: TRBV5-4
j_gene: TRBJ2-7
d_gene: -
CDR3nt: TGTGCCAGCAGCTTGGGGGTAGGGAGCTCCTACGAGCAGTACTTC
CDR3aa: CASSLGVGSSYEQYF

abundance: -
v_gene: TRBV18
j_gene: TRBJ1-6
d_gene: TRBD1
CDR3nt: TGTGCCAGCTCACCTAACGTGGGACAGGGGAGTTCACCCCTCCACTTT
CDR3aa: CASSPNVGQGSSPLHF

abundance: -
v_gene: TRBV30
j_gene: TRBJ1-1
d_gene: -
CDR3nt: TGTGCCTGGGGTCAGGTTCCGATGAACACTGAAGCTTTCTTT
CDR3aa: CAWGQVPMNTEAFF

abundance: -
v_gene: TRBV27
j_gene: TRBJ1-2
d_gene: -
CDR3nt: TGTGCCAGTACCCTAAACAGGGATGGTGGTGGCTACACCTTC
CDR3aa: CASTLNRDGGGYTF

abundance: -
v_gene: TRBV2
j_gene: TRBJ2-3
d_gene: -
CDR3nt: TGTGCCTCCTCACCCTCGCGGACAGATACGCAGTATTTT
CDR3aa: CASSPSRTDTQYF

abundance: -
v_gene: TRBV28
j_gene: TRBJ1-6
d_gene: TRBD1
CDR3nt: TGTGCCAGCAGTAGCAACAGGGGGCGAAATTCACCCCTCCACTTT
CDR3aa: CASSSNRGRNSPLHF

abundance: -
v_gene: TRBV2
j_gene: TRBJ2-2
d_gene: TRBD1
CDR3nt: TGTGCCAGCAACCCACAACAGGGGGCCGGGGAGCTGTTTTTT
CDR3aa: CASNPQQGAGELFF

abundance: -
v_gene: TRBV10-2
j_gene: TRBJ2-1
d_gene: TRBD2
CDR3nt: TGCGCCAGCGACCTTAGCGGGGGGTCGTCTGAGCAGTTCTTC
CDR3aa: CASDLSGGSSEQFF

abundance: -
v_gene: TRBV19
j_gene: TRBJ2-3
d_gene: TRBD2
CDR3nt: TGTGCCAGTAGTGGGATAGCGGGGGGGCCCGGCACAGATACGCAGTATTTT
CDR3aa: CASSGIAGGPGTDTQYF

abundance: few
v_gene: TRBV11-3
j_gene: TRBJ2-1
d_gene: -
CDR3nt: TGTGCCAGCAGCTTAGATAGTAATGAGCAGTTCTTC
CDR3aa: CASSLDSNEQFF

abundance: few
v_gene: TRBV11-2
j_gene: TRBJ1-2
d_gene: TRBD1
CDR3nt: TGTGCCAGCAGAAAATCGGAGGGGGCAGGCTATGGCTACACCTTC
CDR3aa: CASRKSEGAGYGYTF

abundance: -
v_gene: TRBV11-2
j_gene: TRBJ1-3
d_gene: -
CDR3nt: TGTGCCAGCAGCTTAGCGGGTTCCGGAAACACCATATATTTT
CDR3aa: CASSLAGSGNTIYF

abundance: -
v_gene: TRBV6-5
j_gene: TRBJ1-5
d_gene: TRBD1
CDR3nt: TGTGCCAGCACTACCGGGACAGGGGTTCAGCCCCAGCATTTT
CDR3aa: CASTTGTGVQPQHF

abundance: -
v_gene: TRBV27
j_gene: TRBJ1-2
d_gene: -
CDR3nt: TGTGCCAGCAGTTTTCGCGTCCCCCCTCCTAACTATGGCTACACCTTC
CDR3aa: CASSFRVPPPNYGYTF

abundance: -
v_gene: TRBV7-2
j_gene: TRBJ1-1
d_gene: -
CDR3nt: TGTGCCAGCAGCTTAGCTGCACAGGTGAACACTGAAGCTTTCTTT
CDR3aa: CASSLAAQVNTEAFF

abundance: -
v_gene: TRBV11-2
j_gene: TRBJ2-3
d_gene: -
CDR3nt: TGTGCCAGCAGCTTTAACAGAATGACAGATACGCAGTATTTT
CDR3aa: CASSFNRMTDTQYF

abundance: -
v_gene: TRBV21-1
j_gene: TRBJ1-4
d_gene: -
CDR3nt: TGTGCCAGCAGCAAAGGGGGACAGGTTTTGGGTGAAAAACTGTTTTTT
CDR3aa: CASSKGGQVLGEKLFF

abundance: -
v_gene: TRBV11-2
j_gene: TRBJ2-1
d_gene: TRBD1
CDR3nt: TGTGCCAGCAGCTTAGCCCAGGGGGCTAGTAATGAGCAGTTCTTC
CDR3aa: CASSLAQGASNEQFF

abundance: -
v_gene: TRBV6-5
j_gene: TRBJ1-6
d_gene: TRBD1
CDR3nt: TGTGCCAGCAGCCCGGACAGGGGGTTTGATTCACCCCTCCACTTT
CDR3aa: CASSPDRGFDSPLHF

abundance: once
v_gene: TRBV28
j_gene: TRBJ2-2
d_gene: -
CDR3nt: TGTGCCAGCAGGACGGGACAAAACACCGGGGAGCTGTTTTTT
CDR3aa: CASRTGQNTGELFF

abundance: -
v_gene: TRBV5-1
j_gene: TRBJ2-3
d_gene: TRBD2
CDR3nt: TGCGCCAGCAGCTTGAGCGGGGGGGCCCAAGGAGATACGCAGTATTTT
CDR3aa: CASSLSGGAQGDTQYF

abundance: -
v_gene: TRBV5-1
j_gene: TRBJ2-1
d_gene: -
CDR3nt: TGCGCCAGCAGCTGGGACTTCTCGAGCTCCTACAATGAGCAGTTCTTC
CDR3aa: CASSWDFSSSYNEQFF

abundance: -
v_gene: TRBV6-5
j_gene: TRBJ2-1
d_gene: -
CDR3nt: TGTGCCAGCAGTTACTCAGTGAGCTCCTACAATGAGCAGTTCTTC
CDR3aa: CASSYSVSSYNEQFF